This TCR beta chain was retrieved from a study of cytomegalovirus exposure and HLA in healthy donors. PCR used 60 Vbeta primers and 13 Jbeta primers. TCRdb's table, derived via immunoSEQ multiplex PCR, lists solely in-frame clones and lacks some. The data contain about 130,000 clones, 77% of them seen just once; the ten biggest clones take up more than 4%. The germline gives CDR1 SGHVS, CDR2 FQNEAQ. The CDR3 has 15 residues. The V gene lost 5 bases and the J gene lost 2 bases, with 13 bases spanning the gap. The genes are TRBV7-8 and TRBJ1-5; D ambiguous. Sequencing was carried out using PBMCs. This clonotype was sampled from a male donor in good health and CMV-seropositive. Here the CDR3 reads CASSEGIRGNQPQHF. As DNA, the CDR3 is TGTGCCAGCAGCGAGGGAATCCGAGGCAATCAGCCCCAGCATTTT. The variable domain in full, with the rest retrieved from reference TRBV7-8 and TRBJ1-5, is GAGVSQSPRYKVAKRGQDVALRCDPISGHVSLFWYQQALGQGPEFLTYFQNEAQLDKSGLPSDRFFAERPEGSVSTLKIQRTQQEDSAVYLCASSEGIRGNQPQHFGDGTRLSIL.